Listed below are T cell receptor beta chains from one sample, sequenced in a study of regulatory T cells in long-lasting Graves disease. TCRdb analysed the multiplex PCR reads with MiXCR anew, one entry per CDR3 protein. Here the sample spans 530,000 or so distinct CDR3 sequences, about 13% being singletons. These data also featured in a second study, about T cells in Graves' hyperthyroidism and ophthalmopathy.

Sequenced material: peripheral blood mononuclear cells (PBMCs), taken at new diagnosis, from a patient treated with antithyroid drugs. The receptors derive from a man aged 30 to 39 with Graves disease. The CDR3 runs from the conserved cysteine through the conserved F or W. The order of the fields is J gene, V gene, clone size, D gene, CDR3 length, CDR3 protein, CDR3 DNA. D genes are given only for firm matches. The size of a clone is reported for some rows only, either as once, few or many, or as a class for expanded clones.

TRBJ1-3,TRBV7-9,-,TRBD1,15,CASRNRGGSGNTIYF,TGTGCCAGCAGAAACAGGGGAGGCTCTGGAAACACCATATATTTT
TRBJ2-1,TRBV3-1,many,-,16,CASSPPTVLTYNEQFF,TGTGCCAGCAGCCCCCCTACCGTCCTGACGTACAATGAGCAGTTCTTC
TRBJ2-5,TRBV11-1,many,TRBD1,15,CASSFLRGLQETQYF,TGTGCCAGCAGCTTTCTGAGGGGGCTTCAAGAGACCCAGTACTTC
TRBJ2-7,TRBV30,-,TRBD2,17,CAWSYSAAREVVHEQYF,TGTGCCTGGAGTTACTCCGCTGCGCGGGAGGTTGTTCACGAGCAGTACTTC
TRBJ2-5,TRBV7-9,few,TRBD2,17,CASSSRLAGGPKETQYF,TGTGCCAGCAGCTCGCGACTAGCGGGAGGGCCGAAAGAGACCCAGTACTTC
TRBJ1-6,TRBV19,few,TRBD1,13,CASSIDRESPLHF,TGTGCCAGTAGTATCGACAGGGAGTCGCCCCTCCACTTT
TRBJ1-5,TRBV10-3,many,-,14,CAISERGGNQPQHF,TGTGCCATCAGTGAGCGTGGAGGCAATCAGCCCCAGCATTTT
TRBJ2-1,TRBV27,many,-,14,CASSSWTAHNEQFF,TGTGCCAGCAGTTCCTGGACTGCCCACAATGAGCAGTTCTTC
TRBJ1-3,TRBV11-3,few,-,13,CASSSQFGNTIYF,TGTGCCAGCAGCTCCCAATTCGGAAACACCATATATTTT
TRBJ2-5,TRBV3-1,-,TRBD1,13,CASSLRGRETRYF,TGTGCCAGTAGTCTCAGGGGGCGAGAGACCCGGTACTTC
TRBJ1-4,TRBV7-9,many,-,14,CASSLVEGNEKLFF,TGTGCCAGCAGCTTAGTAGAGGGGAATGAAAAACTGTTTTTT
TRBJ2-5,TRBV12-5,many,TRBD2,19,CASGLTTGLAGVRQETQYF,TGTGCTAGTGGTTTGACGACGGGACTAGCGGGAGTAAGGCAAGAGACCCAGTACTTC
TRBJ2-2,TRBV20-1,many,TRBD1,13,CSARRQGTGELFF,TGCAGTGCTAGGAGACAGGGAACCGGGGAGCTGTTTTTT
TRBJ1-5,TRBV2,-,-,13,CASGGREDQPQHF,TGTGCCAGCGGGGGGAGGGAGGATCAGCCCCAGCATTTT
TRBJ2-5,TRBV3-1,-,-,15,CASSASGHVQETQYF,TGTGCCAGCAGCGCCAGCGGACATGTACAAGAGACCCAGTACTTC
TRBJ2-2,TRBV29-1,few,TRBD1,15,CSVKGQGPYTGELFF,TGCAGCGTCAAAGGACAGGGGCCGTACACCGGGGAGCTGTTTTTT
TRBJ2-1,TRBV2,many,TRBD2,14,CASSVALAGVGQFF,TGTGCCAGCAGTGTTGCGCTAGCGGGAGTAGGGCAGTTCTTC
TRBJ1-3,TRBV7-9,many,-,16,CASSSRTGRSGNTIYF,TGTGCCAGCAGCTCGAGAACAGGGCGCTCTGGAAACACCATATATTTT
TRBJ2-5,TRBV27,few,TRBD2,15,CASSNVKAGMETQYF,TGTGCCAGCAGTAACGTAAAAGCGGGAATGGAGACCCAGTACTTC
TRBJ2-2,TRBV10-3,-,TRBD2,15,CAISLAGGFAGELFF,TGTGCCATCAGTCTAGCGGGAGGGTTCGCCGGGGAGCTGTTTTTT
TRBJ2-1,TRBV5-1,many,TRBD1,15,CASSLIDRGKGEQFF,TGCGCCAGCAGCCTAATAGACAGGGGAAAAGGTGAGCAGTTCTTC
TRBJ2-1,TRBV29-1,many,TRBD2,15,CSVGSGSGPYNEQFF,TGCAGCGTTGGTAGCGGGAGCGGTCCCTACAATGAGCAGTTCTTC
TRBJ1-1,TRBV12-3/TRBV12-4,many,-,13,CASRLKPNTEAFF,TGTGCCAGCAGGCTCAAACCGAACACTGAAGCTTTCTTT
TRBJ2-1,TRBV18,-,-,13,CASSPFGGSEQFF,TGTGCCAGCTCCCCGTTTGGGGGGAGTGAGCAGTTCTTC
TRBJ2-5,TRBV29-1,-,TRBD2,15,CSVPLRRERRETQYF,TGCAGTGTTCCATTACGGCGGGAGCGTAGAGAGACCCAGTACTTC
TRBJ2-7,TRBV29-1,many,-,14,CSVLRTGSNHEQYF,TGCAGCGTCCTACGGACGGGGAGTAATCACGAGCAGTACTTC
TRBJ1-5,TRBV7-9,many,TRBD1,16,CASSPPGTGNNQPQHF,TGTGCCAGCAGCCCCCCCGGGACAGGGAATAATCAGCCCCAGCATTTT
TRBJ2-2,TRBV19,few,-,15,CASSISQFFWGELFF,TGTGCCAGTAGTATAAGCCAGTTTTTCTGGGGGGAGCTGTTTTTT
TRBJ2-4,TRBV28,-,TRBD2,18,CASSSGLAGEGLKNIQYF,TGTGCCAGCAGTTCAGGACTAGCGGGAGAAGGACTCAAAAACATTCAGTACTTC
TRBJ1-1,TRBV3-1,many,TRBD1,15,CASSHRQGMNTEAFF,TGTGCCAGCAGCCACCGACAGGGGATGAACACTGAAGCTTTCTTT
TRBJ2-7,TRBV19,many,TRBD1,14,CASSMLDRVYEQYF,TGTGCCAGTAGTATGTTGGACAGGGTCTACGAGCAGTACTTC
TRBJ2-5,TRBV18,few,TRBD2,16,CASSPVTSGTQETQYF,TGTGCCAGCTCACCCGTGACTAGCGGGACCCAAGAGACCCAGTACTTC
TRBJ2-1,TRBV12-3/TRBV12-4,many,-,13,CASSLKRGNEQFF,TGTGCCAGCAGTTTAAAGCGAGGGAATGAGCAGTTCTTC
TRBJ2-7,TRBV6-1,many,-,10,CASRDYEQYF,TGTGCCTCCCGGGACTACGAGCAGTACTTC
TRBJ2-7,TRBV19,few,TRBD2,14,CASSMQLAGDEQYF,TGTGCCAGTAGTATGCAACTAGCGGGAGATGAGCAGTACTTC
TRBJ2-3,TRBV12-3/TRBV12-4,few,TRBD2,16,CASSLRLAGPTDTQYF,TGTGCCAGCAGTTTAAGGCTAGCGGGACCCACAGATACGCAGTATTTT
TRBJ2-7,TRBV20-1,few,TRBD1,15,CSASVQGVPAYEQYF,TGCAGTGCTAGCGTTCAGGGGGTCCCTGCCTACGAGCAGTACTTC
TRBJ2-7,TRBV20-1,few,TRBD2,15,CSARDPLAGAYEQYF,TGCAGTGCTAGAGATCCCCTAGCGGGAGCCTACGAGCAGTACTTC
TRBJ1-4,TRBV7-9,few,-,17,CASSLVTGGRRNEKLFF,TGTGCCAGCAGCTTAGTGACGGGCGGGCGGAGAAATGAAAAACTGTTTTTT
TRBJ2-7,TRBV5-1,many,TRBD2,15,CASRWRLAASDEQYF,TGCGCCAGCCGGTGGCGACTAGCGGCCTCCGACGAGCAGTACTTC
TRBJ2-4,TRBV15,many,-,16,CATSRVMGGAKNIQYF,TGTGCCACCAGCAGAGTAATGGGGGGAGCCAAAAACATTCAGTACTTC
TRBJ1-6,TRBV27,many,-,15,CASSLSGPERTPLHF,TGTGCCAGCAGTTTATCGGGGCCCGAGAGGACACCCCTCCACTTT
TRBJ1-5,TRBV12-3/TRBV12-4,many,-,14,CATGRGGRNQPQHF,TGTGCCACAGGGAGGGGGGGAAGGAATCAGCCCCAGCATTTT
TRBJ1-2,TRBV19,many,-,13,CASSIGVNYGYTF,TGTGCCAGTAGTATAGGGGTTAACTATGGCTACACCTTC